These 21 T cell receptor beta chains originate from one sample sequenced in a study of T cells in Graves' hyperthyroidism and ophthalmopathy. TCR beta CDR3 sequences were amplified from RNA transcripts. A set of HTBI primers served as the primers for a first-round RT-PCR of the TCR CDR3. TCRdb itself ran the multiplex PCR reads through MiXCR, one entry per CDR3 protein. The sample lists more than 300,000 distinct CDR3 sequences; approximately 17% were seen once. The sequenced sample consisted of blood. The origin of the receptors is a man aged 18 to 30 with Graves' ophthalmopathy.

A few counts support this clonotype. The genes are TRBV25-1 and TRBJ1-2; D might be TRBD1 (5 bases). The CDR3 is 15 amino acids. Trimming removed 1 base from V and 7 bases from J, with 16 bases in between. Germline CDR1 and CDR2: MGHDK and SYGVNS. CDR3 in amino acids: CASSEWGRAGVGYTF. In DNA, the CDR3 is TGTGCCAGCAGTGAATGGGGCAGGGCCGGCGTTGGCTACACCTTC.

V gene TRBV19 combines with J gene TRBJ2-2, with TRBD1 identical over 9 bases. The CDR3 length is 17 residues. Per the germline V gene, CDR1 is LNHDA and CDR2 is SQIVND (reference sequence). V shed 3 bases, J shed 4 bases, and the junction held 9 bases outside the gene matches. This chain's CDR3 is CASSILLQGAGTGELFF. DNA of the CDR3: TGTGCCAGTAGTATCCTTTTACAGGGGGCAGGCACCGGGGAGCTGTTTTTT.

V is TRBV18 and J is TRBJ2-3; 7 bases are shared with TRBD2. The CDR3 is 16 amino acids. The trim removed 0 bases at V and 1 base at J, leaving 4 bases unmatched. In germline, CDR1 is KGHSH, CDR2 LQKENI. The CDR3 region is CASSPPLGGGTDTQYF. As DNA, the CDR3 is TGTGCCAGCTCACCACCGCTGGGAGGGGGCACAGATACGCAGTATTTT.

This clonotype appeared a few times. The V and J genes are TRBV7-9 and TRBJ1-2; 8 bases line up with TRBD1. V shed 5 bases, J shed 6 bases, and the junction held 5 bases outside the gene matches. The CDR3 totals 13 residues. Germline CDR1 SEHNR, CDR2 FQNEAQ (reference sequence). The CDR3 protein is CASSLGQGHGYTF. The CDR3 DNA reads TGTGCCAGCAGCCTCGGACAGGGACATGGCTACACCTTC.

In its sample, this clonotype was seen once. The chain employs TRBV6-1 and TRBJ2-2, with 12 bases matching TRBD1. CDR1 MNHNS and CDR2 SASEGT come from the germline V gene. Trimming removed 6 bases from V and 2 bases from J; junction bases left unmatched: 7. The CDR3 sequence is 17 residues long. The CDR3 spells CASRPGQGAPNTGELFF. The CDR3 DNA follows: TGTGCCAGCAGGCCGGGACAGGGGGCTCCCAACACCGGGGAGCTGTTTTTT.

This clonotype has a count of ten or more. This sequence joins TRBV7-8 and TRBJ1-1; D is unclear. Germline V gene data show CDR1 as SGHVS and CDR2 as FQNEAQ. The CDR3 sequence is 14 residues long. The germline V and J ends were trimmed by 2 bases and 1 base, with 8 bases remaining between them. CDR3 bases: TGTGCCAGCAGCTTAATAGAGGGGAACACTGAAGCTTTCTTT. Translating gives CASSLIEGNTEAFF.

There are many counts of this clonotype. The V and J genes are TRBV27 and TRBJ1-2, with D unresolved. This CDR3 contains 15 residues. Trimming cost V 2 bases and J 0 bases, with 10 bases left between them. The germline V gene encodes CDR1 MNHEY and CDR2 SMNVEV (reference sequence). Written as DNA, the CDR3 is TGTGCCAGCAGTTTAAAGGCAGTTTCTAACTATGGCTACACCTTC. Translating it yields CASSLKAVSNYGYTF.

V gene TRBV27 combines with J gene TRBJ2-5, with 12 bases that match TRBD2. Trimming removed 8 bases from V and 7 bases from J; junction bases left unmatched: 5. CDR1 and CDR2 (germline): MNHEY, SMNVEV (reference sequence). The CDR3 has 13 amino acids. The CDR3 DNA sequence: TGTGCCAGCGGACTAGCGGGAATGGTGACCCAGTACTTC. Its protein product is CASGLAGMVTQYF.

A few counts support this clonotype. The rearrangement links TRBV3-1 to TRBJ1-3; 7 bases map to TRBD1. The CDR3 sequence is 15 residues long. Trimming cost V 4 bases and J 2 bases; bases outside gene matches: 5. Germline lookup yields CDR1 LGHDT and CDR2 YNNKEL (reference sequence). CDR3: CASSRLTGAGNTIYF. CDR3 DNA sequence: TGTGCCAGCAGCCGGCTAACAGGGGCTGGAAACACCATATATTTT.

This clonotype was observed a handful of times. The chain is built from TRBV5-1 and TRBJ2-5; D possibly corresponds to TRBD2 (6 bases). Germline V gives CDR1 SGHRS, CDR2 YFSETQ. The CDR3 contains 15 residues. Trimming shortened V by 3 bases and J by 5 bases, and 17 bases separated the two germline ends. CDR3 nucleotides: TGCGCCAGCAGCTCTAAATTCGGCGGGGTGGAGACCCAGTACTTC. This codes for CASSSKFGGVETQYF.

Points on this clonotype: This may arise from a read error, as a much more abundant clone is one base away. J is TRBJ2-1 and V is TRBV6-2 or TRBV6-3, with TRBD2 as a possible D gene (6 bases). The J call is doubtful: the DNA matches TRBJ2-7 better. Germline assignment: CDR1 MNHEY and CDR2 SVGEGT. The CDR3 has 10 amino acids. This CDR3 reads CASGTGEQYF. The CDR3 region has the DNA TGTGCCAGCGGGACTGGTGAGCAGTACTTC.

The sample holds many counts of this clonotype. V is TRBV5-1 and J is TRBJ2-3; no clear D gene. Trimming left V 3 bases short and J 4 bases short, with 6 bases between. The germline CDR1 and CDR2 sequences are SGHRS and YFSETQ. The CDR3 extends over 12 amino acids. In DNA, the CDR3 is TGCGCCAGCAGCTCCCAGGCAGATACGCAGTATTTT. Translating gives CASSSQADTQYF.

This clonotype showed up many times. This chain connects TRBV28 to TRBJ2-7, with D tentatively TRBD2 (5 bases). V lost 6 bases and J 7 bases, leaving 16 bases between the germline ends. CDR3 size: 13 residues. Germline CDR1 reads MDHEN; CDR2 reads SYDVKM. CDR3 residues: CASRGGWELEQYF. The DNA of the CDR3 is TGTGCCAGCAGGGGCGGGTGGGAGCTTGAGCAGTACTTC.

This clonotype has a count of ten or more. V gene TRBV6-1 combines with J gene TRBJ1-2, with D maybe TRBD1 (5 bases). The CDR3 has 15 amino acids. CDR1 and CDR2 from the germline V gene are MNHNS and SASEGT. V was pared by 7 bases and J by 4 bases, with 19 bases between. Written as DNA, the CDR3 is TGTGCCAGCACCCTAAGGGGACGGGCGGGCTATGGCTACACCTTC. Its protein is CASTLRGRAGYGYTF.

This clonotype has at least ten counts. The CDR3, as DNA: TGTGCCAGCAGTGTCGGGACTAGGTCCTACGAGCAGTACTTC. Encoded protein: CASSVGTRSYEQYF. V is TRBV2 and J is TRBJ2-7, with 8 bases lining up with TRBD2. The CDR3 runs to 14 residues. CDR1 is SNHLY, CDR2 FYNNEI, per germline. J was trimmed by 1 base and V by 4 bases; bases with no gene match: 3.

This clonotype was detected a few times. The gene calls are TRBV4-1 and TRBJ2-7; no clear D gene. From germline, CDR1 is MGHRA and CDR2 YSYEKL. V lost 3 bases, J lost 5 bases, and 11 bases lay in between. This CDR3 comprises 13 residues. The CDR3 loop reads CASSHRGQDEQYF. Here the CDR3 DNA reads TGCGCCAGCAGCCACCGTGGGCAAGACGAGCAGTACTTC.

The rearrangement joins TRBV3-1 to TRBJ2-3; D is unresolved. V lost 2 bases, J lost 6 bases, and 6 bases lay in between. CDR1 is LGHDT, CDR2 YNNKEL, per germline (reference sequence). The CDR3 length is 12 residues. The CDR3 is CASSQISDTQYF. The CDR3 DNA reads TGTGCCAGCAGCCAAATCTCGGATACGCAGTATTTT.

The V and J genes are TRBV10-3 and TRBJ1-2, with TRBD1 matching 7 bases. V was pared by 10 bases and J by 14 bases, with 13 bases of the junction left unmatched. This CDR3 is built from 11 residues. The V gene's germline CDR1 is ENHRY and CDR2 SYGVKD. Here the CDR3 reads CATKEGQPVTF. In DNA form, the CDR3 reads TGTGCCACCAAAGAGGGACAGCCGGTTACCTTC.

This clonotype was counted only a few times. This chain connects TRBV5-8 to TRBJ1-2; 9 nucleotides match TRBD1. Germline-derived CDR1 and CDR2 are SGHTS and YDEGEE. The CDR3 is 15 amino acids. With V trimmed by 0 bases and J by 7 bases, 7 bases remained unmatched. In DNA, the CDR3 is TGTGCCAGCAGCTTGGACCCCGGGACAGGGTCTGGCTACACCTTC. Translating it yields CASSLDPGTGSGYTF.

There are many counts of this clonotype. J is TRBJ2-1 and V is TRBV20-1; D might be TRBD2 (6 bases). Germline values: CDR1 DFQATT, CDR2 SNEGSKA (reference sequence). The CDR3 spans 15 residues. The V and J ends lost 5 bases and 0 bases respectively, with 14 bases between them. The CDR3 protein is CSAPRGGISYNEQFF. The CDR3, as DNA: TGCAGTGCTCCTCGTGGAGGGATCTCCTACAATGAGCAGTTCTTC.

This clonotype was seen repeatedly, ten times or more. This rearrangement joins TRBV12-3 or TRBV12-4 to TRBJ2-6; no clear D gene. This CDR3 has 14 residues. The germline V and J ends were trimmed by 6 bases and 4 bases, with 10 bases remaining between them. The CDR3 sequence: CASSRNPGANVLTF. DNA for the CDR3: TGTGCCAGCAGCAGGAATCCCGGGGCCAACGTCCTGACTTTC.